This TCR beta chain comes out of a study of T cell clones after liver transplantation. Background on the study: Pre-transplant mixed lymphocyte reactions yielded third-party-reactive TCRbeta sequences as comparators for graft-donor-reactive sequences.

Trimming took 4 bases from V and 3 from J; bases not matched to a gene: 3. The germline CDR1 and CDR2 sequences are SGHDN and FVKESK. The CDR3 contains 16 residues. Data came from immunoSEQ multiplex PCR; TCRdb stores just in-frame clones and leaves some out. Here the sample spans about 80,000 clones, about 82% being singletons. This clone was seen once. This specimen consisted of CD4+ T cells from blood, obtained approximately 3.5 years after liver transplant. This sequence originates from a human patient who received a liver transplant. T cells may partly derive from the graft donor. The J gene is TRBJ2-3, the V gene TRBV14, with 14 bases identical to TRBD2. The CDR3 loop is CASSLWTSGRTDTQYF. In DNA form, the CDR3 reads TGTGCCAGCAGCCTCTGGACTAGCGGGAGGACAGATACGCAGTATTTT.